The next 3 T cell receptor beta chains were all read from a single sample in a study of T cell changes during pregnancy in multiple sclerosis. The assay was immunoSEQ multiplex PCR, and TCRdb's table has in-frame clones only and misses some. The data contain approximately 130,000 clones, around 95% of them seen just once; the ten biggest clones take up over 0.35%. Specimen: peripheral blood, collected after pregnancy. These receptors were collected from a female donor with multiple sclerosis, enrolled in a pregnancy study.

This chain joins TRBV4-3 and TRBJ2-7; D is undetermined. Per the germline V gene, CDR1 is LGHNA and CDR2 is YSLEER. This CDR3 contains 13 residues. Trimming removed 0 bases at V and 1 base at J, with 4 bases between. CDR3 in amino acids: CASSQDTSYEQYF. The DNA of the CDR3 is TGCGCCAGCAGCCAAGATACATCCTACGAGCAGTACTTC.

This sequence joins TRBV2 and TRBJ2-1; 11 bases map to TRBD2. CDR3 size: 14 residues. Germline-derived CDR1 and CDR2 are SNHLY and FYNNEI. V was clipped by 3 bases and J by 11 bases; unmatched bases: 6. The CDR3 DNA is TGTGCCAGCAGTGAGAAACTAGCGGGAGCTCAGCAGTTCTTC. The encoded protein is CASSEKLAGAQQFF.

This clone has just one count. The V call is TRBV4-2, the J call TRBJ1-2; 7 bases are a match to TRBD1. The V gene end was trimmed by 0 bases and the J gene end by 3 bases; junction bases not matched to a gene: 4. The germline V gene has CDR1 LGHNA and CDR2 YNFKEQ. The CDR3 has 15 residues. The CDR3 spells CASSQESRGDYGYTF. The CDR3 region has the DNA TGTGCCAGCAGCCAAGAAAGCAGGGGGGACTATGGCTACACCTTC.